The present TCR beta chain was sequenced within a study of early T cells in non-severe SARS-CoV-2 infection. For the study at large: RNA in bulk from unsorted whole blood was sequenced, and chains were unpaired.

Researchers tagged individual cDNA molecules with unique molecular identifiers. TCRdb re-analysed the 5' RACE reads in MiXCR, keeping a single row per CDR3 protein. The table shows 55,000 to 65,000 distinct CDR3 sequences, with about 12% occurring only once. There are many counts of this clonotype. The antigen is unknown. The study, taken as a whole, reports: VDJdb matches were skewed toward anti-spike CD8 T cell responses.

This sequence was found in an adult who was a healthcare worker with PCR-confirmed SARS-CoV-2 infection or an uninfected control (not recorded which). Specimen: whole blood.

The CDR3 protein is CASSSFRNTIYF. In DNA form, the CDR3 reads TGTGCCAGCAGCTCCTTTAGAAACACCATATATTTT. The chain recombines TRBV7-2 with TRBJ1-3; D not certain. Trimming removed 4 bases from V and 5 bases from J, with 6 bases in between. Looked up from germline, CDR1 is SGHTA and CDR2 is FQGNSA. The CDR3 covers 12 residues.